These 14 T cell receptor beta chains originate from one sample sequenced in a study of shared clonotypes between healthy human individuals. Naive CD8 isolation took CD45RO-negative cells positively selected for CCR7 and excluded terminally differentiated effector memory CD45RA+ cells. The data were produced by immunoSEQ multiplex PCR, yet TCRdb's version contains in-frame clones alone and is incomplete. Of around 550,000 clones in the sample, 85% to 95% were seen once. Specimen: naive CD8+ T cells sorted from blood. These receptors originate from a woman in her twenties or thirties in good health.

V gene TRBV30 combines with J gene TRBJ2-7; the D gene is possibly TRBD1 (6 bases). CDR1 is GTSNPN and CDR2 is SVGIG in the germline V gene (reference sequence). This CDR3 region has 15 residues. Trimming took 3 bases from V and 3 from J, leaving 18 bases between them. The CDR3: CAWSDGQSNIYEQYF. As DNA, the CDR3 is TGTGCCTGGAGCGATGGACAGAGTAATATCTACGAGCAGTACTTC.

Concerning this clone itself: Additional DNA sequences in this sample encode the identical CDR3. The chain joins TRBV5-6 to TRBJ2-7; 9 positions match TRBD2. V shed 0 bases, J shed 5 bases, and the junction held 3 bases outside the gene matches. The CDR3 length is 14 residues. The V gene's germline CDR1 is SGHDT and CDR2 YYEEEE. In DNA, the CDR3 is TGTGCCAGCAGCTTGGGACTAGCGGTCCACGAGCAGTACTTC. Encoded protein: CASSLGLAVHEQYF.

The gene calls are TRBV27 and TRBJ1-1; no clear D gene. Trimming took 6 bases from V and 1 from J, leaving 9 bases between them. There are 13 residues in the CDR3. Per germline, CDR1 MNHEY and CDR2 SMNVEV (reference sequence). This chain's CDR3 is CASRIVGNTEAFF. The CDR3 bases are TGTGCCAGCAGAATAGTGGGGAACACTGAAGCTTTCTTT.

The chain is built from TRBV7-9 and TRBJ1-6; perhaps TRBD1 as D (5 bases). V was shortened by 4 bases and J by 1 base, with 8 bases between the two germline ends. Germline V gene lookup returns CDR1 SEHNR and CDR2 FQNEAQ (reference sequence). The CDR3 covers 15 residues. The CDR3 protein is CASSSGKSYNSPLHF. The CDR3 DNA follows: TGTGCCAGCAGCTCAGGGAAGTCCTATAATTCACCCCTCCACTTT.

V gene TRBV19 combines with J gene TRBJ2-1, with 9 positions matching TRBD1. From germline, CDR1 is LNHDA and CDR2 SQIVND (reference sequence). The CDR3 runs to 16 residues. The J segment lost 1 base and the V segment lost 8 bases, leaving 9 bases of the junction unmatched. The CDR3 loop reads CASRFGQGRSYNEQFF. CDR3 DNA: TGTGCCAGTCGTTTCGGACAGGGGAGATCCTACAATGAGCAGTTCTTC.

This clone occurred once. This rearrangement joins TRBV19 to TRBJ1-2, with D possibly being TRBD1 (5 bases). V lost 6 bases and J 4 bases, leaving 21 bases between the germline ends. CDR3 size: 16 residues. Germline loops: CDR1 LNHDA, CDR2 SQIVND (reference sequence). The CDR3 sequence: CASSGEGQGPSYGYTF. The CDR3 DNA reads as TGTGCCAGTAGCGGGGAGGGGCAGGGCCCCTCCTATGGCTACACCTTC.

As concerns this clone: At the DNA level, this CDR3 is encoded by other sequences in the same sample as well. The genes are TRBV9 and TRBJ2-2; possible D gene TRBD1, 5 bases. The germline V and J ends were trimmed by 1 base and 0 bases, with 7 bases remaining between them. Germline V gene lookup returns CDR1 SGDLS and CDR2 YYNGEE. This CDR3 is 15 amino acids long. The CDR3 DNA reads as TGTGCCAGCAGCGTAACAGGATCGAACACCGGGGAGCTGTTTTTT. Amino acid sequence: CASSVTGSNTGELFF.

The chain employs TRBV7-9 and TRBJ2-2; unclear D gene. Trimming pared 7 bases from V and 6 bases from J, leaving 12 bases between. Germline V lookup: CDR1 SEHNR, CDR2 FQNEAQ (reference sequence). CDR3 length: 13 residues. CDR3 loop: CASNPGMAGELFF. In DNA form, the CDR3 reads TGTGCCAGCAACCCCGGTATGGCCGGGGAGCTGTTTTTT.

The rearrangement joins TRBV27 to TRBJ2-1; 9 nucleotides align to TRBD2. The V and J ends lost 2 bases and 2 bases, in that order; junction bases with no gene match: 4. Germline V gives CDR1 MNHEY, CDR2 SMNVEV (reference sequence). This CDR3 is built from 16 residues. CDR3 amino acids: CASSLASGIPYNEQFF. The CDR3 bases are TGTGCCAGCAGTTTAGCTAGCGGGATACCCTACAATGAGCAGTTCTTC.

This rearrangement joins TRBV7-9 to TRBJ2-5, with a tentative D call TRBD2 (5 bases). This CDR3 is 14 amino acids long. CDR1 and CDR2 from the germline V gene are SEHNR and FQNEAQ (reference sequence). V lost 5 bases and J 2 bases, leaving 12 bases between the germline ends. CDR3 in DNA: TGTGCCAGCAGCACTAGAGCAGGTCAAGAGACCCAGTACTTC. This gives the protein CASSTRAGQETQYF.

V gene TRBV13 combines with J gene TRBJ2-2; 11 bases fit TRBD2. Germline CDR1 reads PRHDT; CDR2 reads FYEKMQ (reference sequence). The V segment lost 0 bases and the J segment 7 bases; nucleotides outside the gene matches: 4. The CDR3 loop spans 16 amino acids. The CDR3 DNA follows: TGTGCCAGCAGCTTAGGTAGCGGGAGGGCCGTCGGGGAGCTGTTTTTT. This codes for CASSLGSGRAVGELFF.

About this clone itself: Additional DNA sequences in this sample encode the identical CDR3. The V call is TRBV11-3, the J call TRBJ2-5; D not certain. There are 13 residues in the CDR3. CDR1 and CDR2 (germline): SGHNT, YENEEA. V gave up 0 bases and J gave up 3 bases, with 5 bases separating them. CDR3 sequence: CASSLDGEETQYF. The CDR3 DNA sequence: TGTGCCAGCAGCTTAGATGGGGAAGAGACCCAGTACTTC.

The chain uses TRBV27 and TRBJ2-5; TRBD2 aligns across 10 bases. Per the germline V gene, CDR1 is MNHEY and CDR2 is SMNVEV (reference sequence). With 3 bases clipped from V and 9 bases from J, the junction kept 7 bases outside the gene matches. There are 14 residues in the CDR3. The CDR3 coding sequence is TGTGCCAGCAGTTTGAGAAGCGGGAGGGGGGCCCAGTACTTC. Protein sequence: CASSLRSGRGAQYF.

The rearrangement links TRBV9 to TRBJ2-7; no reliable D call. This CDR3 contains 15 residues. Germline V gene data show CDR1 as SGDLS and CDR2 as YYNGEE. The V gene lost 0 bases and the J gene lost 5 bases, with 15 bases spanning the gap. The CDR3 DNA is TGTGCCAGCAGCGTAGCTGGCCCCCCGTTCCACGAGCAGTACTTC. Protein product: CASSVAGPPFHEQYF.